This T cell receptor (beta chain) derives from a study of OX40 agonist ivuxolimab in advanced cancers. TCRdb keeps only in-frame clones here, not all; method: immunoSEQ multiplex PCR. The repertoire has 30,000 to 45,000 clones, about 81% of them found once; the top ten carry about 24%. This CDR3 has 15 amino acids. Losses at the gene ends were 5 bases for V and 4 bases for J; bases not matched to a gene: 9. CDR1 SGHNT and CDR2 YYREEE come from the germline V gene (reference sequence). This sample comprised CD4+ or CD8+ T cells sorted from blood, obtained in a trial of the OX40 agonist ivuxolimab. The rearrangement joins TRBV5-4 to TRBJ2-7; 10 nucleotides line up with TRBD1. This clonotype originated in an adult with an advanced solid tumor such as melanoma, head and neck, liver or kidney cancer. The CDR3 DNA sequence: TGTGCCAGCAGTCCCGGGGGGACAGGGGCGTACGAGCAGTACTTC. It encodes CASSPGGTGAYEQYF.